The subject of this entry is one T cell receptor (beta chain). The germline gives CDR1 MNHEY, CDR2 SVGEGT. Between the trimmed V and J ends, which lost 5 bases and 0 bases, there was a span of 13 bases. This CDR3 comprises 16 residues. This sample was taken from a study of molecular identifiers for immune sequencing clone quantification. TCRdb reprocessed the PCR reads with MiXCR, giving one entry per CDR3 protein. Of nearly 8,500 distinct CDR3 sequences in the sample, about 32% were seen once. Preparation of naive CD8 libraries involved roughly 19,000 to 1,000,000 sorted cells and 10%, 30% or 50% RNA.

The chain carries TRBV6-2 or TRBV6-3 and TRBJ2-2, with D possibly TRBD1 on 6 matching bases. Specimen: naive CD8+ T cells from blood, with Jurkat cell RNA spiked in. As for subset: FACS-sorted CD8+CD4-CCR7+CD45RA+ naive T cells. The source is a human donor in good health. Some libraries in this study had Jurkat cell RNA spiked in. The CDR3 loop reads CASSTLGHSNTGELFF. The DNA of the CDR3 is TGTGCCAGCAGTACCCTGGGACACTCGAACACCGGGGAGCTGTTTTTT.